Sequencing of this T cell receptor beta chain was carried out in a study of T-cell memory formation after mild COVID-19. Concerning this clonotype: Its specificity is not known.

After 5'RACE with constant-segment primers, TCR alpha and TCR beta cDNA libraries carrying sample barcodes and UMIs were obtained. TCRdb re-analysed the 5' RACE reads in MiXCR, keeping a single row per CDR3 protein. This repertoire shows around 49,000 distinct CDR3 sequences, 27% found once; its top ten account for about 39%. Study-wide results and caveats: A balance of CD4 and CD8 characterized clones contracting day 15 to 85, whereas later expanders leaned CD4+. Some clones that responded turned up in pre-infection memory, which suggests that cross-reactive memory joined in. CM and EM subsets held most contracting CD4+ clones; EMRA held CD8+ ones.

The sample taken for sequencing was PBMCs or a T cell subset sorted from them (not recorded which). The receptor comes from a young man who had mild COVID-19 (a few samples of this study predate the infection). Cell type and time point are not known.

This chain's CDR3 is CASVRGRTGELFF. CDR3 in DNA: TGTGCCAGCGTGCGGGGGCGGACCGGGGAGCTGTTTTTT. The chain employs TRBV2 and TRBJ2-2, with a tentative D call TRBD2 (7 bases). Germline assignment: CDR1 SNHLY and CDR2 FYNNEI. CDR3 length: 13 residues. Trimming took off 8 bases at V and 5 bases at J, with 12 bases between the two ends.